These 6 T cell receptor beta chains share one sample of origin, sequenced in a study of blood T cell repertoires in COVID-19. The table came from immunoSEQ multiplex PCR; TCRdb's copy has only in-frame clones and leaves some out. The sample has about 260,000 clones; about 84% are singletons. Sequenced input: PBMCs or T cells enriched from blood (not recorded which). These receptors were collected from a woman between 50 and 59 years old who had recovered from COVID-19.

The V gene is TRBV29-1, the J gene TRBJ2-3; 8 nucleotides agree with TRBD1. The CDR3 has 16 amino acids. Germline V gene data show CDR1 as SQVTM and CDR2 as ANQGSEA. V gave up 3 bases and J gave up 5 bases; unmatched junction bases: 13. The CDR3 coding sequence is TGCAGCGTTGATAAGCCGGAGGACAGGGACGTAGATACGCAGTATTTT. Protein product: CSVDKPEDRDVDTQYF.

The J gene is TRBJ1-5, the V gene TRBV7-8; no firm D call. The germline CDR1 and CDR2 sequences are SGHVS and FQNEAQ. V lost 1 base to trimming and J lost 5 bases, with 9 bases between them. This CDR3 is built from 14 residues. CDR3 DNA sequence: TGTGCCAGCAGCTTAGGACACAAGGATCAGCCCCAGCATTTT. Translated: CASSLGHKDQPQHF.

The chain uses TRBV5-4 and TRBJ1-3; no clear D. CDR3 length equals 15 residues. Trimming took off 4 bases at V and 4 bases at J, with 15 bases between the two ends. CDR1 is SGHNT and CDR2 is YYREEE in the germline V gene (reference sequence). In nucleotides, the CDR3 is TGTGCCAGCAGCCCCGGGAGCCGGAGCGGAAACACCATATATTTT. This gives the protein CASSPGSRSGNTIYF.

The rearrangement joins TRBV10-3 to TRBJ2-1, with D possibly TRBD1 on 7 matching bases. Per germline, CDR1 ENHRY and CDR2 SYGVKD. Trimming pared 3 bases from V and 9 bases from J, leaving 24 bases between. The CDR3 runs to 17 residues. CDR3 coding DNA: TGTGCCATCAGTGAAAGGGGGCGGGACCAAGGTCTAGGTGAGCAGTTCTTC. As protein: CAISERGRDQGLGEQFF.

CDR3 protein: CASSQAPHARSNEQFF. The CDR3 bases are TGCGCCAGCAGCCAAGCCCCCCACGCTAGAAGCAATGAGCAGTTCTTC. The chain links TRBV4-1 to TRBJ2-1; no reliable D call. The V gene lost 1 base and the J gene lost 6 bases, with 16 bases spanning the gap. CDR3 length: 16 residues. CDR1 and CDR2 (germline): MGHRA, YSYEKL.

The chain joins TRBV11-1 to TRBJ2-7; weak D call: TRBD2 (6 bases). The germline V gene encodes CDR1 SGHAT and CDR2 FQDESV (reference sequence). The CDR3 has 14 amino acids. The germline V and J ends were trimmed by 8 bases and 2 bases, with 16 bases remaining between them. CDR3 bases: TGTGCCAGCTCGCGATCTGGCGGGGCCTACGAGCAGTACTTC. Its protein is CASSRSGGAYEQYF.